The clone carrying this T cell receptor (beta chain) occurred a few times. The sample belongs to a study of blood T cell repertoires in COVID-19. Study summary: Samples taken during acute and convalescent COVID-19 were collected in the United States, Italy and Spain.

CDR1 and CDR2 (germline): MNHEY, SVGAGI. The CDR3 is 13 residues long. V lost 6 bases to trimming and J lost 7 bases, with 15 bases between them. Assay used: immunoSEQ multiplex PCR; TCRdb lists only in-frame clones, some missing. The sample shows some 180,000 clones, 81% of them seen only once. The rearrangement links TRBV6-5 to TRBJ1-1, with a tentative D call TRBD1 (5 bases). The receptor was derived from a woman aged 40 to 55 with COVID-19, enrolled during active disease. The sample comprised peripheral blood. DNA of the CDR3: TGTGCCAGCAGCGCTATGTTCGGGGGTGAAGCTTTCTTT. Protein product: CASSAMFGGEAFF.